These 17 T cell receptor beta chains originate from one sample sequenced in a study of response to subunit inactivated influenza vaccine. TCRdb independently ran MiXCR on the RT-PCR reads; one entry per CDR3 protein. Found here are roughly 170,000 distinct CDR3 sequences, about a tenth of them singletons; the top ten hold 11%. This sample comprised non-naive T cells sorted from PBMCs, obtained on the day of vaccination. The receptors here all came from a man aged 50 or older who received an inactivated influenza vaccine.

The rearrangement joins TRBV12-3 or TRBV12-4 to TRBJ1-2, with D perhaps matching TRBD1 (5 bases). Between the trimmed V and J ends, which lost 1 base and 4 bases, there was a span of 7 bases. This CDR3 spans 13 amino acids. CDR3 protein: CASSLGGVYGYTF. In nucleotides, the CDR3 is TGTGCCAGCAGTTTAGGGGGCGTCTATGGCTACACCTTC.

This chain joins TRBV20-1 and TRBJ2-1; tentatively, D is TRBD2 (6 bases). Germline V CDR1 and CDR2: DFQATT, SNEGSKA (reference sequence). This CDR3 region has 14 residues. The ends were cut back, 3 bases at V and 4 bases at J, with 13 bases in the middle. This CDR3 reads CSASGSSPYNEQFF. The DNA for the CDR3 is TGCAGTGCTAGCGGGAGCTCCCCTTACAATGAGCAGTTCTTC.

The table lists this clonotype with many counts. The chain is built from TRBV4-1 and TRBJ2-7; 7 nucleotides match TRBD1. Germline V lookup: CDR1 MGHRA, CDR2 YSYEKL. V was pared by 5 bases and J by 6 bases, with 13 bases of the junction left unmatched. The CDR3 is 15 residues long. The CDR3 reads CASSTRTGSASEQYF. The DNA of the CDR3 is TGCGCCAGCAGCACCCGGACAGGATCAGCGTCCGAGCAGTACTTC.

This clonotype was detected many times. The chain recombines TRBV6-2 or TRBV6-3 with TRBJ1-1, with D hard to call. The CDR3 consists of 18 residues. Germline CDR1 reads MNHEY; CDR2 reads SVGEGT. Between the trimmed V and J ends, which lost 6 bases and 2 bases, there was a span of 25 bases. Here the CDR3 DNA reads TGTGCCAGCAGCCCTCGTCGAGGAGGAGGACGACTCAACACTGAAGCTTTCTTT. Translated, it gives CASSPRRGGGRLNTEAFF.

The CDR3: CATSRVGGREDYTF. CDR3 DNA: TGTGCCACCAGCAGAGTTGGGGGCCGGGAGGACTACACCTTC. The chain is built from TRBV15 and TRBJ1-2, with a tentative D call TRBD1 (6 bases). Deletions cut 1 base from V and 10 bases from J, with 16 bases between. There are 14 residues in the CDR3. Germline V gene lookup returns CDR1 LNHNV and CDR2 YYDKDF (reference sequence).

This clonotype has more than one count but fewer than ten. The gene calls are TRBV11-1 and TRBJ2-5, with 8 bases that match TRBD1. The V gene end was trimmed by 4 bases and the J gene end by 0 bases; junction bases not matched to a gene: 4. In germline, CDR1 is SGHAT, CDR2 FQDESV (reference sequence). CDR3 length: 15 residues. CDR3 coding DNA: TGTGCCAGCAGCTGGGGGACAGGCCACCAAGAGACCCAGTACTTC. Protein product: CASSWGTGHQETQYF.

This clonotype was detected ten times or more. V and J are TRBV9 and TRBJ1-1, with D hard to call. Trimming took 0 bases from V and 3 from J, leaving 9 bases between them. Germline values: CDR1 SGDLS, CDR2 YYNGEE. The CDR3 has 14 amino acids. As DNA, the CDR3 is TGTGCCAGCAGCGTAGGGACTAGGGACACTGAAGCTTTCTTT. It is translated as CASSVGTRDTEAFF.

This rearrangement joins TRBV20-1 to TRBJ2-2; D remains unclear. This CDR3 is 12 amino acids long. V lost 2 bases and J 5 bases, leaving 6 bases between the germline ends. Germline CDR1 DFQATT, CDR2 SNEGSKA (reference sequence). The CDR3: CSARLTTGELFF. In nucleotides, the CDR3 is TGCAGTGCTAGATTAACTACCGGGGAGCTGTTTTTT.

At least ten counts were recorded for this clonotype. The chain joins TRBV20-1 to TRBJ1-2, with TRBD1 identical over 7 bases. This CDR3 region has 14 residues. With V trimmed by 6 bases and J by 4 bases, 11 bases remained unmatched. Germline CDR1 and CDR2: DFQATT and SNEGSKA (reference sequence). CDR3 DNA: TGCAGTGCAACCCGGACAGGAATTAGCTATGGCTACACCTTC. This gives the protein CSATRTGISYGYTF.

The genes are TRBV19 and TRBJ2-1; D unresolved. CDR1 and CDR2 (germline): LNHDA, SQIVND (reference sequence). The CDR3 runs 14 residues. The V gene lost 9 bases and the J gene lost 3 bases, with 15 bases spanning the gap. The CDR3 spells CARSPRLYYNEQFF. The CDR3 region has the DNA TGTGCCAGGAGCCCCCGCCTTTACTACAATGAGCAGTTCTTC.

This clonotype showed up many times. V usage is TRBV29-1 and J usage is TRBJ1-1, with TRBD1 matching 8 bases. The germline V gene encodes CDR1 SQVTM and CDR2 ANQGSEA. This CDR3 has 13 amino acids. The CDR3 nucleotides are TGCACCGTATTCGACAGGGGGAACACTGAAGCTTTCTTT. Translating it yields CTVFDRGNTEAFF. The full variable domain, in which reference TRBV29-1 and TRBJ1-1 provide the parts outside the CDR3, is SAVISQKPSRDICQRGTSLTIQCQVDSQVTMMFWYRQQPGQSLTLIATANQGSEATYESGFVIDKFPISRPNLTFSTLTVSNMSPEDSSIYLCTVFDRGNTEAFFGQGTRLTVV.

This clonotype was seen only a few times. J is TRBJ1-6 and V is TRBV4-3; 9 nucleotides agree with TRBD1. After removal of 5 bases from V and 11 bases from J, the junction contained 10 bases not matched to a gene. Germline V gives CDR1 LGHNA, CDR2 YSLEER. This CDR3 contains 15 residues. The CDR3 nucleotides are TGCGCCAGCAGCGCTGGGACAGGGTGGGAGACACCCCTCCACTTT. Its protein is CASSAGTGWETPLHF.

This clonotype was counted ten times or more. The genes are TRBV2 and TRBJ2-7, with 10 bases aligning to TRBD1. The V segment lost 6 bases and the J segment 2 bases; nucleotides outside the gene matches: 7. CDR1 SNHLY and CDR2 FYNNEI come from the germline V gene. This CDR3 spans 15 amino acids. The CDR3 region has the DNA TGTGCCAGCAGATCTCCGGGACAGGGGACCTACGAGCAGTACTTC. Its protein is CASRSPGQGTYEQYF.

A few counts support this clonotype. The genes are TRBV7-2 and TRBJ2-1, with TRBD2 matching over 16 bases. V lost 5 bases and J lost 5; bases outside the gene matches: 3. Germline V gene data show CDR1 as SGHTA and CDR2 as FQGNSA. The length of the CDR3 is 16 residues. The CDR3 DNA reads as TGTGCCAGCAGCACTGGGACTAGCGGGAGGGACAATGAGCAGTTCTTC. Amino acid sequence: CASSTGTSGRDNEQFF. The full variable domain, rest sourced from reference TRBV7-2 and TRBJ2-1, is GAGVSQSPSNKVTEKGKDVELRCDPISGHTALYWYRQSLGQGLEFLIYFQGNSAPDKSGLPSDRFSAERTGGSVSTLTIQRTQQEDSAVYLCASSTGTSGRDNEQFFGPGTRLTVL.

This clonotype was counted many times. The gene calls are TRBV6-1 and TRBJ2-4, with 7 bases that match TRBD1. V lost 7 bases to trimming and J lost 4 bases; unmatched junction nucleotides: 7. This CDR3 contains 14 residues. Per the germline V gene, CDR1 is MNHNS and CDR2 is SASEGT. CDR3 DNA sequence: TGTGCCAGCAACCGGGACAGCCTAAAAAACATTCAGTACTTC. Protein sequence: CASNRDSLKNIQYF.

The genes are TRBV5-1 and TRBJ2-3, with 7 nucleotides matching TRBD2. This CDR3 spans 16 amino acids. Per germline, CDR1 SGHRS and CDR2 YFSETQ. Trimming removed 0 bases from V and 0 bases from J; junction bases left unmatched: 4. CDR3 in amino acids: CASSLGGTTSTDTQYF. In DNA form, the CDR3 reads TGCGCCAGCAGCTTGGGAGGGACTACGAGCACAGATACGCAGTATTTT.

This clonotype was counted only a few times. The chain is built from TRBV10-3 and TRBJ1-3; D is uncertain. Trimming pared 8 bases from V and 1 base from J, leaving 18 bases between. The CDR3 totals 16 residues. Germline-derived CDR1 and CDR2 are ENHRY and SYGVKD. The CDR3 reads CAIARSGSTSGNTIYF. For the CDR3, the DNA is TGTGCCATCGCCCGATCGGGGAGTACGTCTGGAAACACCATATATTTT.